Sequencing of this TCR beta chain was carried out in a study of T cells in Graves' hyperthyroidism and ophthalmopathy. Study-wide results and limits: Researchers found most expanded thyroid clonotypes above 0.001 in blood as well.

Stable Graves' hyperthyroidism meant no ophthalmopathy progression within 18 months. Around 10 ml fresh peripheral blood yielded the PBMCs. V lost 10 bases, J lost 3 bases, and 10 bases lay in between. This CDR3 is built from 12 residues. Researchers amplified the TCR beta CDR3 regions from RNA transcripts. When the TCR CDR3 underwent first-round RT-PCR, the HTBI primer set was used. Using its own MiXCR run on the multiplex PCR reads, TCRdb lists one record per CDR3 protein. Of 300,000 to 350,000 distinct CDR3 sequences in the sample, approximately 14% were seen once. In this sample, this clonotype turned up many times. Antigen: not known.

The chain couples TRBV12-3 or TRBV12-4 to TRBJ2-1; D is undetermined. The TCR comes from a woman in her twenties or thirties with Graves' hyperthyroidism. Sequencing input: blood. CDR3 residues: CATATDYNEQFF. As DNA, the CDR3 is TGTGCCACCGCGACCGACTACAATGAGCAGTTCTTC.